Each of the 19 T cell receptor beta chains below was sequenced from the same sample in a study of shared clonotypes between healthy human individuals. Generated by immunoSEQ multiplex PCR, the TCRdb table keeps only in-frame clones and is missing some. The sample consists of a few million clones, over 85% of them appearing once. Sequencing was carried out using naive CD4+ T cells sorted from blood. Noted subset: CD45RA+ positively selected. The source is a man between 18 and 29 years old in good health.

The table lists this clone with a count of one. The chain is built from TRBV6-1 and TRBJ2-4, with D unresolved. Germline CDR1 MNHNS, CDR2 SASEGT. V dropped 3 bases and J dropped 0 bases, with 9 bases sitting between them. The CDR3 consists of 15 residues. CDR3 DNA sequence: TGTGCCAGCAGTGAGGGTCAATTAGCCAAAAACATTCAGTACTTC. As protein: CASSEGQLAKNIQYF.

The V call is TRBV7-9, the J call TRBJ1-3; D unclear. Looked up from germline, CDR1 is SEHNR and CDR2 is FQNEAQ (reference sequence). The V end lost 0 bases, the J end lost 1 base, and 4 bases lay between the germline ends. This CDR3 is 14 amino acids long. In DNA, the CDR3 is TGTGCCAGCAGCTTAGCGATTTCTGGAAACACCATATATTTT. As protein: CASSLAISGNTIYF.

CDR3 DNA sequence: TGTGCCAGCAGCTTGGTGAGCGGCCTTTCCTACGAGCAGTACTTC. Translating gives CASSLVSGLSYEQYF. The chain uses TRBV5-6 and TRBJ2-7; a weak D match, TRBD2 (5 bases). The germline gives CDR1 SGHDT, CDR2 YYEEEE. The V end lost 0 bases, the J end lost 1 base, and 11 bases lay between the germline ends. The CDR3 is made up of 15 amino acids.

The V gene is TRBV5-8, the J gene TRBJ1-4, with TRBD1 identical over 11 bases. Germline CDR1 is SGHTS and CDR2 is YDEGEE. CDR3 length: 14 amino acids. V dropped 3 bases and J dropped 7; count of bases not matched to a gene: 2. The CDR3 here is CASSWGQGGEKLFF. CDR3 in DNA: TGTGCCAGCAGCTGGGGACAGGGGGGTGAAAAACTGTTTTTT.

The V and J genes are TRBV18 and TRBJ2-5; the D call may be TRBD1 or TRBD2 (6 bases each). Between the trimmed V and J ends, which lost 3 bases and 5 bases, there was a span of 16 bases. From germline, CDR1 is KGHSH and CDR2 LQKENI. This CDR3 contains 15 residues. The CDR3, as DNA: TGTGCCAGCTCACCCCTAAGGGGGGTAAGGGAGACCCAGTACTTC. Its protein is CASSPLRGVRETQYF.

Comments on this clone: Different DNA sequences within this sample yield the same CDR3. The V and J genes are TRBV19 and TRBJ2-2; weak D call: TRBD2 (5 bases). Trimming took off 5 bases at V and 0 bases at J, with 7 bases between the two ends. The CDR3 runs 14 residues. Germline V gene data show CDR1 as LNHDA and CDR2 as SQIVND (reference sequence). DNA of the CDR3: TGTGCCAGTAGTTCCGGGACGAACACCGGGGAGCTGTTTTTT. The encoded protein is CASSSGTNTGELFF.

This sequence joins TRBV27 and TRBJ1-1, with no clear D. V was cut by 4 bases and J by 0 bases, with 9 bases left in between. Germline V lookup: CDR1 MNHEY, CDR2 SMNVEV (reference sequence). This CDR3 is built from 14 residues. The CDR3 bases are TGTGCCAGCAGTTCTACGGTTATGAACACTGAAGCTTTCTTT. Encoded protein: CASSSTVMNTEAFF.

The J gene is TRBJ2-2, the V gene TRBV19, with 8 bases that match TRBD2. The ends lost 7 bases at V and 1 base at J; junction bases unmatched: 2. The CDR3 sequence is 14 residues long. The germline V gene has CDR1 LNHDA and CDR2 SQIVND (reference sequence). The CDR3 protein is CASKAGGNTGELFF. In DNA, the CDR3 is TGTGCCAGTAAGGCGGGGGGGAACACCGGGGAGCTGTTTTTT.

Turning to this clone: The same CDR3 is also encoded by other DNA sequences in this sample. CDR3 region: CASSYSSPGANVLTF. The CDR3 DNA sequence: TGTGCCAGCAGTTACTCGAGCCCTGGGGCCAACGTCCTGACTTTC. V gene TRBV6-5 combines with J gene TRBJ2-6; no firm D call. V was pared by 0 bases and J by 2 bases, with 5 bases between. CDR3 length: 15 amino acids. Germline lookup yields CDR1 MNHEY and CDR2 SVGAGI.

The rearrangement links TRBV6-5 to TRBJ2-5; D not resolved. CDR3 size: 14 residues. Between the trimmed V and J ends, which lost 0 bases and 2 bases, there was a span of 7 bases. Germline CDR1 is MNHEY and CDR2 is SVGAGI. The CDR3 loop reads CASSYSLIQETQYF. CDR3 DNA sequence: TGTGCCAGCAGTTACTCTTTGATACAAGAGACCCAGTACTTC.

The rearrangement joins TRBV2 to TRBJ1-1, with D perhaps matching TRBD1 (5 bases). V lost 6 bases and J 2 bases, leaving 10 bases between the germline ends. Germline V gene lookup returns CDR1 SNHLY and CDR2 FYNNEI. The CDR3 has 13 amino acids. CDR3 residues: CASRQELNTEAFF. In DNA form, the CDR3 reads TGTGCCAGCAGACAGGAACTAAACACTGAAGCTTTCTTT.

The CDR3 loop reads CASSPLSNSPLHF. Written as DNA, the CDR3 is TGTGCCAGCAGTCCCCTCAGCAATTCACCCCTCCACTTT. The chain recombines TRBV28 with TRBJ1-6; D remains unclear. There are 13 residues in the CDR3. The V end was cut by 5 bases, the J end by 7 bases, with 9 bases between. CDR1 is MDHEN, CDR2 SYDVKM, per germline. Based on the CDR3 plus reference TRBV28 and TRBJ1-6, the full variable domain is DVKVTQSSRYLVKRTGEKVFLECVQDMDHENMFWYRQDPGLGLRLIYFSYDVKMKEKGDIPEGYSVSREKKERFSLILESASTNQTSMYLCASSPLSNSPLHFGNGTRLTVT.

The chain combines TRBV30 with TRBJ2-2, with D possibly being TRBD2 (7 bases). This CDR3 contains 16 residues. Per the germline V gene, CDR1 is GTSNPN and CDR2 is SVGIG (reference sequence). The germline V and J ends were trimmed by 7 bases and 0 bases, with 18 bases remaining between them. The CDR3 DNA is TGTGCCTTGCAGTGGGCGGGGGCCACGAACACCGGGGAGCTGTTTTTT. Encoded protein: CALQWAGATNTGELFF.

The chain has TRBV30 and TRBJ2-7, with D tentatively TRBD1 (6 bases). The CDR3 loop spans 13 amino acids. Germline CDR1 reads GTSNPN; CDR2 reads SVGIG (reference sequence). Between the trimmed V and J ends, which lost 3 bases and 3 bases, there was a span of 12 bases. The CDR3 coding sequence is TGTGCCTGGAGCGCCGGGACACACTACGAGCAGTACTTC. Its protein product is CAWSAGTHYEQYF. Supplemented by reference TRBV30 and TRBJ2-7, the full variable domain reads SQTIHQWPATLVQPVGSPLSLECTVEGTSNPNLYWYRQAAGRGLQLLFYSVGIGQISSEVPQNLSASRPQDRQFILSSKKLLLSDSGFYLCAWSAGTHYEQYFGPGTRLTVT.

J is TRBJ1-5 and V is TRBV6-1; D ambiguous. The CDR3 is made up of 15 amino acids. The V end lost 6 bases, the J end lost 0 bases, and 12 bases lay between the germline ends. Germline V lookup: CDR1 MNHNS, CDR2 SASEGT. The CDR3 DNA follows: TGTGCCAGCAGAAGAGGACGGGATAGCAATCAGCCCCAGCATTTT. Amino acids: CASRRGRDSNQPQHF.

This clone was seen once. The chain couples TRBV6-5 to TRBJ1-2; D is unclear. V lost 2 bases to trimming and J lost 7 bases, with 8 bases between them. The CDR3 is made up of 12 amino acids. CDR1 is MNHEY and CDR2 is SVGAGI in the germline V gene. The DNA of the CDR3 is TGTGCCAGCAGTTACCAAAGGGCTGGCTACACCTTC. Amino acid sequence: CASSYQRAGYTF.

Concerning this clone itself: The same CDR3 can be traced to other DNA sequences in this sample. The CDR3 DNA is TGTGCCATCAGTCCAGGCGCAACTAATGAAAAACTGTTTTTT. This sequence encodes CAISPGATNEKLFF. J is TRBJ1-4 and V is TRBV10-3; the D is unclear. Per the germline V gene, CDR1 is ENHRY and CDR2 is SYGVKD. This CDR3 contains 14 residues. V was clipped by 5 bases and J by 0 bases, with 7 bases between them.

The V and J genes are TRBV5-1 and TRBJ2-1; D might be TRBD1 or TRBD2, each matching 7 bases. CDR3 size: 15 residues. V was cut by 4 bases and J by 5 bases, with 16 bases left in between. Germline values: CDR1 SGHRS, CDR2 YFSETQ. The CDR3 sequence: CASSRGGGANNEQFF. DNA for the CDR3: TGCGCCAGCAGCCGGGGAGGGGGCGCGAACAATGAGCAGTTCTTC.

The gene calls are TRBV9 and TRBJ2-7; 10 bases are shared with TRBD2. Germline V CDR1 and CDR2: SGDLS, YYNGEE. The J segment lost 7 bases and the V segment lost 2 bases, leaving 6 bases of the junction unmatched. The CDR3 consists of 14 residues. The CDR3 DNA reads as TGTGCCAGCAGCGTTAGGACTAGCGGTGGGGAGCAGTACTTC. Amino acid sequence: CASSVRTSGGEQYF. Full variable domain (remainder filled in from reference TRBV9 and TRBJ2-7): DSGVTQTPKHLITATGQRVTLRCSPRSGDLSVYWYQQSLDQGLQFLIQYYNGEERAKGNILERFSAQQFPDLHSELNLSSLELGDSALYFCASSVRTSGGEQYFGPGTRLTVT.